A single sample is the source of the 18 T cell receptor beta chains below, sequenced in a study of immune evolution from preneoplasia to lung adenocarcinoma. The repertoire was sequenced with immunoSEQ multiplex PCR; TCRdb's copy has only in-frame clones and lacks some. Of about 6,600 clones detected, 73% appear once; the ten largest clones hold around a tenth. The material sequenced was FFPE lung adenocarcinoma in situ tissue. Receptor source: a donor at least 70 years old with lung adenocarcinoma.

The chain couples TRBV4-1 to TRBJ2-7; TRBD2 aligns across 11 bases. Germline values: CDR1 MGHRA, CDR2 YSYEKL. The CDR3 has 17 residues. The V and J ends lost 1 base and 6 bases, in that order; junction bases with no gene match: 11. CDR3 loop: CASSQGRISGGAPEQYF. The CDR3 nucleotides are TGCGCCAGCAGCCAAGGAAGGATTAGCGGGGGGGCCCCCGAGCAGTACTTC.

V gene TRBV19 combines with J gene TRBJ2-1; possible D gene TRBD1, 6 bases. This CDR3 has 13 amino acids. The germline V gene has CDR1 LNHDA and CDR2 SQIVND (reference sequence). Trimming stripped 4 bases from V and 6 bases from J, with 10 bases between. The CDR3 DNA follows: TGTGCCAGTAGTACAACAGGGATCAATGAGCAGTTCTTC. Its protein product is CASSTTGINEQFF. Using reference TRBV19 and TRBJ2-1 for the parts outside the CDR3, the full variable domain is DGGITQSPKYLFRKEGQNVTLSCEQNLNHDAMYWYRQDPGQGLRLIYYSQIVNDFQKGDIAEGYSVSREKKESFPLTVTSAQKNPTAFYLCASSTTGINEQFFGPGTRLTVL.

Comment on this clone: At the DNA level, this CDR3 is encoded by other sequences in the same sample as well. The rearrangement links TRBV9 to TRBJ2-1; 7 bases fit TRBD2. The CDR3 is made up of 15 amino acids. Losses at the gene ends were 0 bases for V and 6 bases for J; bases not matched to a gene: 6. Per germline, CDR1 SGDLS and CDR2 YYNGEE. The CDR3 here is CASSVGGSGLNEQFF. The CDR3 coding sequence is TGTGCCAGCAGCGTAGGCGGGAGCGGTCTCAATGAGCAGTTCTTC.

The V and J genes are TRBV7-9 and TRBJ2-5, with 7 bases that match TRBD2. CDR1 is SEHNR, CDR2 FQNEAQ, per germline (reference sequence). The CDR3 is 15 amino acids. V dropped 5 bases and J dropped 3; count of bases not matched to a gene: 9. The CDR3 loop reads CASSPGVAGEETQYF. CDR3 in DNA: TGTGCCAGCAGCCCCGGCGTGGCGGGAGAAGAGACCCAGTACTTC.

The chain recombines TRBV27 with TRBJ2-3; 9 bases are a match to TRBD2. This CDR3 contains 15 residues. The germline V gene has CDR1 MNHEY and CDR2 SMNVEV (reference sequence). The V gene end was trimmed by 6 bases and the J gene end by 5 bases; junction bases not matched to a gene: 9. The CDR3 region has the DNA TGTGCCAGCAGCGATCGCGGGGGGGCGAGAGATACGCAGTATTTT. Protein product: CASSDRGGARDTQYF.

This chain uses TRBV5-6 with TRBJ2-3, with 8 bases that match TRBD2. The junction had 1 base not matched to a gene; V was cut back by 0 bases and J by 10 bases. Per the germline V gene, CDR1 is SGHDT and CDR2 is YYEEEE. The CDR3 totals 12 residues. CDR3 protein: CASSLGTSSQYF. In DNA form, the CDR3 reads TGTGCCAGCAGCTTGGGGACTAGCTCGCAGTATTTT.

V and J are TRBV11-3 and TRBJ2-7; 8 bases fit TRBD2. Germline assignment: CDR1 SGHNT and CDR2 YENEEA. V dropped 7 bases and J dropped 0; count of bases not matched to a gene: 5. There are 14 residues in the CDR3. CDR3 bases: TGTGCCAGCAACACCGGGACTAGCTCCTACGAGCAGTACTTC. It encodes CASNTGTSSYEQYF. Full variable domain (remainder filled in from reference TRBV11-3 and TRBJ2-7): EAGVVQSPRYKIIEKKQPVAFWCNPISGHNTLYWYLQNLGQGPELLIRYENEEAVDDSQLPKDRFSAERLKGVDSTLKIQPAELGDSAVYLCASNTGTSSYEQYFGPGTRLTVT.

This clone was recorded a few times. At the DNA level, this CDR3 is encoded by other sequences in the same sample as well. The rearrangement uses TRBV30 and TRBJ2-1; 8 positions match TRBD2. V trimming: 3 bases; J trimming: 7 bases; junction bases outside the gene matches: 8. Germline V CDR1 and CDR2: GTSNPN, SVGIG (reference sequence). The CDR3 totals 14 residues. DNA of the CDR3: TGTGCCTGGAGGAACGGGGGGGCCCCAAATGAGCAGTTCTTC. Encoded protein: CAWRNGGAPNEQFF.

The DNA for the CDR3 is TGTGCCAGCAGTTTAGGCGCGCTGGGTGACGAGCAGTACTTC. Translation: CASSLGALGDEQYF. V and J are TRBV28 and TRBJ2-7; D remains ambiguous. The CDR3 runs to 14 residues. Trimming stripped 2 bases from V and 5 bases from J, with 13 bases between. Germline CDR1 is MDHEN and CDR2 is SYDVKM.

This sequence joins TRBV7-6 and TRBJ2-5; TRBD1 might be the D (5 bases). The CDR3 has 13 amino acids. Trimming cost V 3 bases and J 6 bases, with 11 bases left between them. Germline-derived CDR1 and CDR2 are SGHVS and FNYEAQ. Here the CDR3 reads CASSLDQGQTQYF. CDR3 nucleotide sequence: TGTGCCAGCAGCTTGGACCAGGGTCAGACCCAGTACTTC.

The CDR3 loop is CASSLAGGNARAFF. For the CDR3, the DNA is TGTGCCAGCAGTTTAGCAGGCGGGAATGCGCGAGCTTTCTTT. This chain connects TRBV28 to TRBJ1-1; D remains ambiguous. Trimming left V 2 bases short and J 10 bases short, with 17 bases between. The CDR3 loop spans 14 amino acids. Germline values: CDR1 MDHEN, CDR2 SYDVKM.

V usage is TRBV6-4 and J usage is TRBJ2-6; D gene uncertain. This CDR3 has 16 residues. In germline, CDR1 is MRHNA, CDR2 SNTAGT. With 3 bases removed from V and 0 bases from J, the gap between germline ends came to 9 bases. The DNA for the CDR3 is TGTGCCAGCAGTGAATCTACAGCCTCTGGGGCCAACGTCCTGACTTTC. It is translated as CASSESTASGANVLTF.

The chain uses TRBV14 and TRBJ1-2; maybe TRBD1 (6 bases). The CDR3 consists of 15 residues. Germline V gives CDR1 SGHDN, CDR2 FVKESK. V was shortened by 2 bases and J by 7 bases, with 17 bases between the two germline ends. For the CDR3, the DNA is TGTGCCAGCAGCCAATTTAATGCACGACAGGTTGGCTACACCTTC. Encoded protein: CASSQFNARQVGYTF.

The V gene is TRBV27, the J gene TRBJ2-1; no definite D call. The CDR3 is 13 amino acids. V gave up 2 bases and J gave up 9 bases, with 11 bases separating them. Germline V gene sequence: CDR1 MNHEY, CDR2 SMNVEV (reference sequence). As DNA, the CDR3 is TGTGCCAGCAGTTTAATAAGGTATACTGAGCAGTTCTTC. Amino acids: CASSLIRYTEQFF.

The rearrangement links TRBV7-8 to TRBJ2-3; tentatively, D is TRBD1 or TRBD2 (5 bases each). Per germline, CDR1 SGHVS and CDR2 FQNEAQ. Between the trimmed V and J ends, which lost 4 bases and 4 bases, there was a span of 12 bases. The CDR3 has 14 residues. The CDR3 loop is CASSSLVGADTQYF. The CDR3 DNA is TGTGCCAGCAGCTCATTGGTGGGGGCAGATACGCAGTATTTT. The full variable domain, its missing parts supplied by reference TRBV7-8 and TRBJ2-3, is GAGVSQSPRYKVAKRGQDVALRCDPISGHVSLFWYQQALGQGPEFLTYFQNEAQLDKSGLPSDRFFAERPEGSVSTLKIQRTQQEDSAVYLCASSSLVGADTQYFGPGTRLTVL.

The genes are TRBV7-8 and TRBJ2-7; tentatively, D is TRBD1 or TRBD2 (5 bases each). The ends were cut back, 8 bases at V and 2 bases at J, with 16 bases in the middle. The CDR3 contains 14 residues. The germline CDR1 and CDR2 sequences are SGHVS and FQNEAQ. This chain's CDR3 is CASSSLRGAYEQYF. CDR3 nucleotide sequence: TGTGCCAGCTCATCTTTAAGGGGAGCCTACGAGCAGTACTTC.

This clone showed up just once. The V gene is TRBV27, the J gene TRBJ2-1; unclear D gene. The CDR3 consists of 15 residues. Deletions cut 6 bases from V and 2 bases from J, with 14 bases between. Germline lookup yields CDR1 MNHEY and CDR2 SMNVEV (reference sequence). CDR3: CASSRSRKTYNEQFF. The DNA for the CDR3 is TGTGCCAGCAGCCGCTCTCGAAAAACCTACAATGAGCAGTTCTTC.

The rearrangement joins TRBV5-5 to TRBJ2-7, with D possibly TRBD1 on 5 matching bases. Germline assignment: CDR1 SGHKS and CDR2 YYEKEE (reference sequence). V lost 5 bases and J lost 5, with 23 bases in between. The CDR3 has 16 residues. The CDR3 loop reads CASRPAVADKGHEQYF. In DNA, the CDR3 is TGTGCCAGCAGACCTGCGGTCGCGGACAAGGGCCACGAGCAGTACTTC.